This TCR beta chain was sequenced during a study of tumor and adjacent non-tumor tissue in lung cancer. Background on the study: There were around 11 adenocarcinoma, a couple of squamous cell carcinoma and 1 small cell lung cancer cases. Patients were aged roughly 30 to 76, 10 men and 4 to 6 women, stage I to III. Findings and caveats of the study: Tumor tissue had significantly higher TCR diversity than normal lung.

The template was RNA from unsorted bulk tissue. The normal lung tissue was taken more than 3 cm from the tumor edge. Donors were chemotherapy-naive, newly diagnosed lung cancer surgical patients in China, August–November 2014. Three rounds of nested PCR, following a modified ARM-PCR protocol, produced the TCRbeta library. TCRdb reanalysed the multiplex PCR reads using MiXCR and keeps one entry per CDR3 protein. Here the sample spans about 110,000 distinct CDR3 sequences, 60% to 80% being singletons. As concerns this clonotype: Its antigen remains unidentified. At one end the junction does not follow the germline gene, possibly because of a read error.

CDR3 size: 14 residues. Per the germline V gene, CDR1 is MGHRA and CDR2 is YSYEKL. The TCR was taken from a man in his fifties or sixties with non-small cell lung cancer. Sequencing was performed on distant non-tumor lung tissue. J is TRBJ1-2 and V is TRBV4-1; D call uncertain. The CDR3 reads CACRQDVGYYGYTF. In DNA form, the CDR3 reads TGCGCCTGCAGGCAAGATGTCGGGTACTATGGCTACACCTTC.